Following are 32 T cell receptor beta chains from one sample sequenced in a study of neurological immune-mediated disorders. Each CDR3 protein is one row after TCRdb ran MiXCR on the 5' RACE reads. Among more than 40,000 distinct CDR3 sequences listed, just over 3% were seen once. Sequenced material: PBMCs. These receptors were taken from a woman in her forties or fifties with multiple sclerosis.

This clonotype occurred many times. The chain uses TRBV20-1 and TRBJ2-1; D is undetermined. The CDR3 contains 17 residues. From germline, CDR1 is DFQATT and CDR2 SNEGSKA (reference sequence). V lost 0 bases and J 9 bases, leaving 24 bases between the germline ends. The CDR3 DNA follows: TGCAGTGCTAGAGATCTAGTTGTCTCCCGAATACCTACTGAGCAGTTCTTC. Protein: CSARDLVVSRIPTEQFF.

This clonotype was counted ten times or more. The chain has TRBV6-4 and TRBJ2-1; perhaps TRBD1 as D (5 bases). The CDR3 runs 14 residues. The germline V gene encodes CDR1 MRHNA and CDR2 SNTAGT. Trimming cost V 4 bases and J 8 bases, with 15 bases left between them. CDR3 sequence (DNA): TGTGCCAGCAGTGTAGGGGCCCAGGGCGATGAGCAGTTCTTC. Translated, it gives CASSVGAQGDEQFF.

This clonotype was counted at least ten times. V is TRBV28 and J is TRBJ2-3, with a tentative D call TRBD2 (5 bases). The germline gives CDR1 MDHEN, CDR2 SYDVKM. Between the trimmed V and J ends, which lost 6 bases and 0 bases, there was a span of 7 bases. CDR3 length: 13 amino acids. CDR3 region: CASRGASTDTQYF. The CDR3 DNA sequence: TGTGCCAGCAGGGGAGCAAGCACAGATACGCAGTATTTT.

Many counts were recorded for this clonotype. This chain joins TRBV12-3 or TRBV12-4 and TRBJ2-7; 9 nucleotides line up with TRBD1. The CDR3 runs to 14 residues. After removal of 5 bases from V and 6 bases from J, the junction contained 8 bases not matched to a gene. The CDR3: CASSAGTGLGEQYV. The CDR3 nucleotides read TGTGCCAGCAGTGCAGGGACAGGGCTAGGCGAGCAGTACGTC.

This clonotype appeared many times. The chain is built from TRBV15 and TRBJ2-7, with D possibly being TRBD1 (6 bases). V was shortened by 5 bases and J by 5 bases, with 10 bases between the two germline ends. This CDR3 spans 12 amino acids. Germline V gives CDR1 LNHNV, CDR2 YYDKDF (reference sequence). The CDR3, as DNA: TGTGCCACCAGCGCCACAGGGCACGAGCAGTACTTC. It codes for CATSATGHEQYF.

This clonotype was seen many times. The chain has TRBV5-1 and TRBJ1-2; D uncertain. Trimming cost V 3 bases and J 2 bases, with 11 bases left between them. The CDR3 runs 14 residues. Germline CDR1 reads SGHRS; CDR2 reads YFSETQ. CDR3 nucleotide sequence: TGCGCCAGCAGCTCGGAAACCACCAACTATGGCTACACCTTC. It codes for CASSSETTNYGYTF.

This clonotype was seen only a few times. J is TRBJ2-1 and V is TRBV3-1; D not resolved. The germline CDR1 and CDR2 sequences are LGHDT and YNNKEL (reference sequence). V dropped 0 bases and J dropped 6 bases, with 9 bases sitting between them. The CDR3 is 14 amino acids. The CDR3 nucleotides read TGTGCCAGCAGCCAAGATTTGGCTAGCAATGAGCAGTTCTTC. It encodes CASSQDLASNEQFF.

This clonotype was counted ten times or more. The chain uses TRBV20-1 and TRBJ2-4; 10 bases agree with TRBD2. The CDR3 length is 17 residues. V lost 8 bases to trimming and J lost 0 bases; unmatched junction nucleotides: 13. The germline CDR1 and CDR2 sequences are DFQATT and SNEGSKA (reference sequence). The CDR3 protein is CSPRRPAGGPAKNIQYF. CDR3 coding DNA: TGCAGTCCAAGGCGACCAGCGGGAGGGCCAGCCAAAAACATTCAGTACTTC.

This clonotype was detected many times. V and J are TRBV7-9 and TRBJ2-1; D possibly corresponds to TRBD2 (6 bases). Per germline, CDR1 SEHNR and CDR2 FQNEAQ (reference sequence). The CDR3 contains 14 residues. Trimming shortened V by 4 bases and J by 4 bases, and 11 bases separated the two germline ends. The CDR3 DNA sequence: TGTGCCAGCAGCTCCTCGACTAGTTACAATGAGCAGTTCTTC. Translation: CASSSSTSYNEQFF.

This clonotype was recorded at least ten times. The rearrangement joins TRBV12-3 or TRBV12-4 to TRBJ2-7, with D hard to call. The ends were cut back, 2 bases at V and 2 bases at J, with 10 bases in the middle. The CDR3 covers 14 residues. The CDR3 bases are TGTGCCAGCAGTTTAAGCACAAGGACCTACGAGCAGTACGTC. This encodes CASSLSTRTYEQYV.

This clonotype has ten or more counts. The chain employs TRBV5-1 and TRBJ1-4, with D perhaps matching TRBD1 (6 bases). Trimming left V 2 bases short and J 4 bases short, with 9 bases between. The V gene's germline CDR1 is SGHRS and CDR2 YFSETQ. The CDR3 runs to 14 residues. CDR3 residues: CASSFEGGNEKLFF. Here the CDR3 DNA reads TGCGCCAGCAGCTTTGAAGGGGGTAATGAAAAACTGTTTTTT.

This clonotype was found many times. The chain recombines TRBV10-3 with TRBJ2-2, with 8 bases aligning to TRBD2. The CDR3 extends over 16 amino acids. The V gene end was trimmed by 6 bases and the J gene end by 0 bases; junction bases not matched to a gene: 6. The V gene's germline CDR1 is ENHRY and CDR2 SYGVKD. The CDR3 here is CAIRPSGGSNTGELFF. The CDR3, as DNA: TGTGCCATCAGACCATCGGGGGGGTCGAACACCGGGGAGCTGTTTTTT.

Many counts were recorded for this clonotype. The chain carries TRBV19 and TRBJ2-7; 7 nucleotides align to TRBD1. The J segment lost 6 bases and the V segment lost 3 bases, leaving 5 bases of the junction unmatched. The germline V gene has CDR1 LNHDA and CDR2 SQIVND (reference sequence). This CDR3 comprises 13 residues. CDR3 sequence: CASSIQGEREQYF. The CDR3 DNA is TGTGCCAGTAGTATTCAGGGGGAACGCGAGCAGTACTTC.

This clonotype was seen repeatedly, ten times or more. The chain links TRBV5-1 to TRBJ2-2; 10 bases fit TRBD2. The V gene's germline CDR1 is SGHRS and CDR2 YFSETQ. Unmatched junction bases numbered 16, after V lost 2 bases and J lost 9 bases. There are 18 residues in the CDR3. This chain's CDR3 is CASSLRTSGAPGAWELFF. Here the CDR3 DNA reads TGCGCCAGCAGCTTAAGAACTAGCGGGGCTCCAGGAGCGTGGGAGCTGTTTTTT.

This clonotype showed up many times. V and J are TRBV28 and TRBJ1-1; no clear D. V lost 3 bases and J 6 bases, leaving 11 bases between the germline ends. In germline, CDR1 is MDHEN, CDR2 SYDVKM. The CDR3 contains 13 residues. CDR3 nucleotides: TGTGCCAGCAGTTTCTCTGGTGGCGCTGAAGCTTTCTTT. Its translation: CASSFSGGAEAFF.

This clonotype has a count of ten or more. The chain recombines TRBV29-1 with TRBJ1-2; 9 positions match TRBD1. Germline CDR1 and CDR2: SQVTM and ANQGSEA. With V trimmed by 6 bases and J by 0 bases, 5 bases remained unmatched. The CDR3 extends over 14 amino acids. In DNA, the CDR3 is TGCAGCGTGCCCGGGACAGGGTCTAACTATGGCTACACCTTC. Protein: CSVPGTGSNYGYTF.

This clonotype was counted many times. The gene calls are TRBV20-1 and TRBJ2-3; D is undetermined. The CDR3 is 14 amino acids. Germline lookup yields CDR1 DFQATT and CDR2 SNEGSKA (reference sequence). V was shortened by 6 bases and J by 2 bases, with 15 bases between the two germline ends. Written as DNA, the CDR3 is TGCAGTGCCCTCCTAAGTGGCTCCACAGATACGCAGTATTTT. Translating it yields CSALLSGSTDTQYF.

The table lists this clonotype with many counts. The chain has TRBV20-1 and TRBJ2-7, with D perhaps matching TRBD1 or TRBD2 (5 bases each). CDR1 and CDR2 from the germline V gene are DFQATT and SNEGSKA (reference sequence). The germline V and J ends were trimmed by 0 bases and 9 bases, with 24 bases remaining between them. The CDR3 length is 16 residues. For the CDR3, the DNA is TGCAGTGCTAGAGATCGTTCTACCTCGAGGGGTTCTGGGCAGTACTTC. Translated, it gives CSARDRSTSRGSGQYF.

This clonotype was seen many times. The chain carries TRBV9 and TRBJ1-5; D gene unclear. Trimming pared 9 bases from V and 1 base from J, leaving 20 bases between. This CDR3 comprises 16 residues. Germline V gene data show CDR1 as SGDLS and CDR2 as YYNGEE. CDR3 residues: CANPGEREVSNQPQHF. DNA for the CDR3: TGTGCCAACCCCGGGGAGAGGGAGGTGAGCAATCAGCCCCAGCATTTT.

This clonotype came up many times. The chain employs TRBV3-1 and TRBJ1-1, with D unresolved. This CDR3 comprises 14 residues. Trimming took 4 bases from V and 0 from J, leaving 9 bases between them. The germline gives CDR1 LGHDT, CDR2 YNNKEL (reference sequence). The CDR3 nucleotides read TGTGCCAGCAGCCCCCCCCACATGAACACTGAAGCTTTCTTT. Its translation is CASSPPHMNTEAFF.

This clonotype was seen many times. The J gene is TRBJ2-7, the V gene TRBV12-3 or TRBV12-4; D perhaps matches TRBD1 (6 bases). V was trimmed by 1 base and J by 3 bases, leaving 7 bases between them. The CDR3 contains 13 residues. The CDR3, as DNA: TGTGCCAGCAGTTTAGAGACAGGCTACGAGCAGTACTTC. This sequence encodes CASSLETGYEQYF.

This clonotype was seen repeatedly, ten times or more. The chain combines TRBV5-1 with TRBJ2-5, with TRBD1 as a possible D gene (6 bases). The germline V gene has CDR1 SGHRS and CDR2 YFSETQ. The CDR3 extends over 13 amino acids. Trimming removed 5 bases from V and 3 bases from J, with 11 bases in between. The CDR3 spells CASSVQGEETQYF. In nucleotides, the CDR3 is TGCGCCAGCAGTGTACAGGGTGAAGAGACCCAGTACTTC.

At least ten counts were recorded for this clonotype. The rearrangement joins TRBV7-9 to TRBJ1-2, with 8 bases fitting TRBD1. The CDR3 is 16 residues long. Germline assignment: CDR1 SEHNR and CDR2 FQNEAQ (reference sequence). V dropped 5 bases and J dropped 8; count of bases not matched to a gene: 16. The CDR3: CASSQIRDRGSRGYTF. CDR3 bases: TGTGCCAGCAGCCAAATCCGAGACAGGGGAAGTCGGGGCTACACCTTC.

This clonotype was recorded many times. The chain couples TRBV7-2 to TRBJ2-1; the match to TRBD1 covers 8 bases. J gave up 6 bases and V 3 bases, and 10 bases lay outside the gene matches. Germline V gene lookup returns CDR1 SGHTA and CDR2 FQGNSA. This CDR3 region has 16 residues. The CDR3 loop reads CASSFDTRTGINEQFF. CDR3 bases: TGTGCCAGCAGCTTCGACACCCGGACAGGGATCAATGAGCAGTTCTTC.

There are many counts of this clonotype. The chain has TRBV5-1 and TRBJ2-1; 7 bases fit TRBD1. CDR1 and CDR2 (germline): SGHRS, YFSETQ. The CDR3 runs to 16 residues. Unmatched junction bases numbered 10, after V lost 3 bases and J lost 4 bases. The CDR3: CASSSTLQGKYNEQFF. CDR3 sequence (DNA): TGCGCCAGCAGCTCCACTTTACAGGGGAAATACAATGAGCAGTTCTTC.

This clonotype was picked up many times. The chain is built from TRBV5-1 and TRBJ2-6; D is unresolved. The germline gives CDR1 SGHRS, CDR2 YFSETQ. Trimming removed 0 bases at V and 2 bases at J, with 3 bases between. CDR3 length: 14 residues. CDR3 in DNA: TGCGCCAGCAGCTTGGCCACTGGGGCCAACGTCCTGACTTTC. This translates into CASSLATGANVLTF.

This clonotype was seen many times. The chain employs TRBV2 and TRBJ1-4, with 12 nucleotides matching TRBD1. The CDR3 sequence is 16 residues long. The germline CDR1 and CDR2 sequences are SNHLY and FYNNEI. V lost 7 bases to trimming and J lost 9 bases; unmatched junction nucleotides: 12. The CDR3 DNA reads as TGTGCCAGCACCCCACGGAGGGGACAGGGGGCCCAAAAACTGTTTTTT. Protein product: CASTPRRGQGAQKLFF.

This clonotype was seen repeatedly, ten times or more. This chain joins TRBV5-1 and TRBJ2-2; no reliable D call. Germline values: CDR1 SGHRS, CDR2 YFSETQ. This CDR3 is built from 13 residues. The V end lost 4 bases, the J end lost 5 bases, and 9 bases lay between the germline ends. CDR3 protein: CASSLRTTGELFF. The DNA for the CDR3 is TGCGCCAGCAGCCTCCGAACGACCGGGGAGCTGTTTTTT.

This clonotype showed up many times. CDR3 loop: CASSSRDFAYEQYF. CDR3 bases: TGCGCCAGCAGCAGTCGGGACTTCGCCTACGAGCAGTACTTC. The chain recombines TRBV5-1 with TRBJ2-7, with D possibly TRBD2 on 6 matching bases. The CDR3 covers 14 residues. The V gene's germline CDR1 is SGHRS and CDR2 YFSETQ. V gave up 4 bases and J gave up 2 bases, with 13 bases separating them.

This clonotype was observed at least ten times. This chain connects TRBV6-5 to TRBJ2-7; 7 bases fit TRBD1. The CDR3 extends over 13 amino acids. V lost 6 bases, J lost 5 bases, and 7 bases stayed unmatched. CDR1 is MNHEY, CDR2 SVGAGI, per germline. CDR3 DNA sequence: TGTGCCAGCAGGAGGACAGGATTCCACGAGCAGTACTTC. This sequence encodes CASRRTGFHEQYF.

This clonotype showed up many times. This chain connects TRBV7-2 to TRBJ2-2, with D possibly TRBD2 on 6 matching bases. The ends were cut back, 6 bases at V and 7 bases at J, with 21 bases in the middle. Germline V gene lookup returns CDR1 SGHTA and CDR2 FQGNSA. CDR3 length: 16 amino acids. The CDR3 sequence: CASRTARGGANGELFF. The CDR3, as DNA: TGTGCCAGCAGGACCGCGCGCGGCGGGGCGAACGGGGAGCTGTTTTTT.

This clonotype showed up many times. The chain links TRBV7-9 to TRBJ2-1, with 8 positions matching TRBD2. Germline V gene lookup returns CDR1 SEHNR and CDR2 FQNEAQ (reference sequence). Losses at the gene ends were 8 bases for V and 3 bases for J; bases not matched to a gene: 9. This CDR3 is 15 amino acids long. The CDR3 is CASLQSSGSYNEQFF. The CDR3 nucleotides read TGTGCCAGCCTCCAATCGAGCGGGAGCTACAATGAGCAGTTCTTC.